These 24 T cell receptor beta chains came from one sample sequenced in a study of PD-1 blockade in mismatch repair-deficient tumors. The data were produced by immunoSEQ multiplex PCR, yet TCRdb's version contains in-frame clones alone and is incomplete. This table holds more than 90,000 clones, 60% to 85% found once. This specimen was peripheral blood, taken roughly 60 weeks after starting pembrolizumab. These receptors all stem from an adult with mismatch repair-deficient cancer.

The chain is built from TRBV5-5 and TRBJ1-1; no definite D call. Germline loops: CDR1 SGHKS, CDR2 YYEKEE (reference sequence). V dropped 1 base and J dropped 4 bases, with 8 bases sitting between them. The CDR3 loop spans 13 amino acids. This chain's CDR3 is CASSLSAFTEAFF. CDR3 nucleotide sequence: TGTGCCAGCAGCTTGAGTGCTTTCACTGAAGCTTTCTTT.

This chain links TRBV4-1 with TRBJ1-5; maybe TRBD1 (6 bases). The CDR3 is made up of 15 amino acids. Germline CDR1 is MGHRA and CDR2 is YSYEKL. V was pared by 4 bases and J by 3 bases, with 13 bases between. The CDR3 here is CASSLQGKINQPQHF. The CDR3, as DNA: TGCGCCAGCAGCCTGCAGGGGAAGATCAATCAGCCCCAGCATTTT.

A note on this clone: Mismatch with germline at one junction end may stem from a read error. The rearrangement links TRBV28 to TRBJ1-5; D call uncertain. CDR3 size: 14 residues. Germline V gives CDR1 MDHEN, CDR2 SYDVKM. CDR3 nucleotide sequence: TGTGCCAGCAGTTTATGGGCAGGCAAACAGCCCCAGCATTTT. The encoded protein is CASSLWAGKQPQHF. Filled out from reference TRBV28 and TRBJ1-5, the complete variable domain reads DVKVTQSSRYLVKRTGEKVFLECVQDMDHENMFWYRQDPGLGLRLIYFSYDVKMKEKGDIPEGYSVSREKKERFSLILESASTNQTSMYLCASSLWAGKQPQHFGDGTRLSIL.

The chain carries TRBV18 and TRBJ1-1; unclear D gene. Trimming shortened V by 3 bases and J by 1 base, and 12 bases separated the two germline ends. This CDR3 is 15 amino acids long. Germline V gene sequence: CDR1 KGHSH, CDR2 LQKENI. As DNA, the CDR3 is TGTGCCAGCTCACCGACTCCGCTGCCGAACACTGAAGCTTTCTTT. Translated, it gives CASSPTPLPNTEAFF.

In this sample, this clone turned up a few times. The chain has TRBV4-1 and TRBJ2-7; D call uncertain. Germline loops: CDR1 MGHRA, CDR2 YSYEKL. Trimming cost V 4 bases and J 3 bases, with 10 bases left between them. There are 13 residues in the CDR3. Here the CDR3 DNA reads TGCGCCAGCAGCCCTGACACCTTCTACGAGCAGTACTTC. As protein: CASSPDTFYEQYF.

The V call is TRBV5-5, the J call TRBJ2-1, with no clear D. Trimming took off 0 bases at V and 4 bases at J, with 5 bases between the two ends. This CDR3 has 13 amino acids. The germline V gene has CDR1 SGHKS and CDR2 YYEKEE (reference sequence). CDR3 in amino acids: CASSLAPYNEQFF. The CDR3 DNA reads TGTGCCAGCAGCTTGGCCCCGTACAATGAGCAGTTCTTC. The full variable domain, with the rest looked up from reference TRBV5-5 and TRBJ2-1, is DAGVTQSPTHLIKTRGQQVTLRCSPISGHKSVSWYQQVLGQGPQFIFQYYEKEERGRGNFPDRFSARQFPNYSSELNVNALLLGDSALYLCASSLAPYNEQFFGPGTRLTVL.

The gene calls are TRBV6-1 and TRBJ1-3; D is undetermined. Trimming took 2 bases from V and 1 from J, leaving 12 bases between them. There are 16 residues in the CDR3. The germline V gene has CDR1 MNHNS and CDR2 SASEGT. The CDR3 loop is CASSEIPGNSGNTIYF. CDR3 bases: TGTGCCAGCAGTGAAATACCGGGAAATTCTGGAAACACCATATATTTT.

The chain employs TRBV18 and TRBJ2-1; D is unresolved. Trimming cost V 1 base and J 9 bases, with 4 bases left between them. Germline CDR1 KGHSH, CDR2 LQKENI. The CDR3 has 11 residues. Here the CDR3 reads CASSPLGEQFF. The CDR3 nucleotides are TGTGCCAGCTCACCACTTGGTGAGCAGTTCTTC.

This sequence joins TRBV28 and TRBJ1-1; maybe TRBD1 (5 bases). Per the germline V gene, CDR1 is MDHEN and CDR2 is SYDVKM. CDR3 length: 13 residues. Trimming stripped 7 bases from V and 0 bases from J, with 9 bases between. The CDR3 bases are TGTGCCAGCATGGGGGGAATGAACACTGAAGCTTTCTTT. Translation: CASMGGMNTEAFF.

The chain has TRBV18 and TRBJ2-2; TRBD1 agrees at 9 bases. CDR1 is KGHSH and CDR2 is LQKENI in the germline V gene. The CDR3 extends over 12 amino acids. The V segment lost 3 bases and the J segment 13 bases; nucleotides outside the gene matches: 3. CDR3 in amino acids: CASSPRGQGLFF. In DNA, the CDR3 is TGTGCCAGCTCACCGCGGGGACAGGGGCTGTTTTTT.

The rearrangement links TRBV2 to TRBJ2-7, with no clear D. Trimming cost V 3 bases and J 3 bases, with 12 bases left between them. CDR3 length equals 14 residues. Looked up from germline, CDR1 is SNHLY and CDR2 is FYNNEI. CDR3 sequence (DNA): TGTGCCAGCAGTGAGGCTAGGAACAGCTACGAGCAGTACTTC. The encoded protein is CASSEARNSYEQYF.

The gene calls are TRBV6-1 and TRBJ1-5; a possible D gene is TRBD1 (6 bases). Germline-derived CDR1 and CDR2 are MNHNS and SASEGT. Trimming shortened V by 6 bases and J by 6 bases, and 18 bases separated the two germline ends. The CDR3 totals 15 residues. The CDR3 reads CASRGLTGGGQPQHF. The CDR3 nucleotides are TGTGCCAGCAGGGGCCTGACAGGCGGTGGTCAGCCCCAGCATTTT.

This rearrangement joins TRBV7-6 to TRBJ2-1, with TRBD2 identical over 12 bases. V was pared by 1 base and J by 3 bases, with 4 bases of the junction left unmatched. Germline V gene data show CDR1 as SGHVS and CDR2 as FNYEAQ. This CDR3 comprises 17 residues. DNA for the CDR3: TGTGCCAGCAGCTTAGACGGACTAGCGGGACTCTACAATGAGCAGTTCTTC. As protein: CASSLDGLAGLYNEQFF.

The chain joins TRBV7-2 to TRBJ2-2; TRBD1 matches at 7 bases. Per the germline V gene, CDR1 is SGHTA and CDR2 is FQGNSA. This CDR3 has 13 residues. Losses at the gene ends were 5 bases for V and 9 bases for J; bases not matched to a gene: 6. CDR3 sequence: CASSVGQNWELFF. The CDR3 bases are TGTGCCAGCAGCGTGGGACAGAACTGGGAGCTGTTTTTT.

V gene TRBV6-5 combines with J gene TRBJ1-5, with D perhaps matching TRBD1 (6 bases). Between the trimmed V and J ends, which lost 0 bases and 6 bases, there was a span of 12 bases. The CDR3 consists of 15 residues. The V gene's germline CDR1 is MNHEY and CDR2 SVGAGI. The CDR3 DNA reads as TGTGCCAGCAGTTACTCGGCCGGGGGCAGTCAGCCCCAGCATTTT. Its translation is CASSYSAGGSQPQHF.

This clone has a single count. This sequence joins TRBV5-6 and TRBJ1-1; D ambiguous. V was cut by 1 base and J by 1 base, with 8 bases left in between. The CDR3 is 14 amino acids. Germline CDR1 SGHDT, CDR2 YYEEEE. CDR3 DNA: TGTGCCAGCAGCTTGTATCCAGCGAACACTGAAGCTTTCTTT. Residues: CASSLYPANTEAFF.

CDR3 DNA: TGTGCCAGCACAACGGTCTACGAGCAGTACTTC. This translates into CASTTVYEQYF. This chain uses TRBV6-1 with TRBJ2-7, with D unresolved. Germline V gene lookup returns CDR1 MNHNS and CDR2 SASEGT. Trimming removed 7 bases from V and 3 bases from J, with 7 bases in between. The CDR3 extends over 11 amino acids.

Points on this clone: This sample also contains other DNA sequences that code for the same CDR3. The J gene is TRBJ2-7, the V gene TRBV4-2; 7 bases align to TRBD2. The length of the CDR3 is 15 residues. In germline, CDR1 is LGHNA, CDR2 YNFKEQ. V lost 1 base, J lost 0 bases, and 3 bases stayed unmatched. CDR3 sequence reads: CASSQAASGSYEQYF. The CDR3 region has the DNA TGTGCCAGCAGCCAAGCCGCTAGCGGCTCCTACGAGCAGTACTTC.

This rearrangement joins TRBV29-1 to TRBJ1-4; D gene uncertain. CDR1 SQVTM and CDR2 ANQGSEA come from the germline V gene. Trimming pared 7 bases from V and 8 bases from J, leaving 11 bases between. CDR3 size: 11 residues. The CDR3 protein is CSAAVGEKLFF. The CDR3 nucleotides read TGCAGCGCCGCGGTAGGGGAAAAACTGTTTTTT.

The table lists this clone with a count of one. The J gene is TRBJ2-7, the V gene TRBV6-6; the match to TRBD1 covers 7 bases. Germline CDR1 is MNHNY and CDR2 is SVGAGI (reference sequence). Unmatched junction bases numbered 2, after V lost 0 bases and J lost 0 bases. The length of the CDR3 is 15 residues. Here the CDR3 reads CASSYSGTASYEQYF. The CDR3 bases are TGTGCCAGCAGTTACTCCGGGACAGCCTCCTACGAGCAGTACTTC.

The gene calls are TRBV7-2 and TRBJ2-3; possible D gene TRBD2, 6 bases. Germline assignment: CDR1 SGHTA and CDR2 FQGNSA. Trimming stripped 5 bases from V and 3 bases from J, with 12 bases between. This CDR3 has 14 amino acids. CDR3: CASSTGLGTDTQYF. The DNA for the CDR3 is TGTGCCAGCAGCACGGGACTCGGAACAGATACGCAGTATTTT.

CDR3 nucleotide sequence: TGTGCCAGCAGGGACAGGGGCTATCAGCCCCAGCATTTT. It yields the protein CASRDRGYQPQHF. This chain links TRBV2 with TRBJ1-5; 9 nucleotides align to TRBD1. The V gene end was trimmed by 6 bases and the J gene end by 5 bases; junction bases not matched to a gene: 2. This CDR3 region has 13 residues. Germline V CDR1 and CDR2: SNHLY, FYNNEI. Based on the CDR3 plus reference TRBV2 and TRBJ1-5, the full variable domain is EPEVTQTPSHQVTQMGQEVILRCVPISNHLYFYWYRQILGQKVEFLVSFYNNEISEKSEIFDDQFSVERPDGSNFTLKIRSTKLEDSAMYFCASRDRGYQPQHFGDGTRLSIL.

In this sample, this clone turned up a few times. V usage is TRBV6-5 and J usage is TRBJ2-2; a possible D gene is TRBD2 (6 bases). The germline CDR1 and CDR2 sequences are MNHEY and SVGAGI. V gave up 0 bases and J gave up 7 bases, with 9 bases separating them. The CDR3 sequence is 14 residues long. CDR3 nucleotides: TGTGCCAGCAGTTACTCGTCGGGGGTCGGGGAGCTGTTTTTT. This sequence encodes CASSYSSGVGELFF.

The J gene is TRBJ2-1, the V gene TRBV18, with 7 bases that match TRBD2. V dropped 3 bases and J dropped 9; count of bases not matched to a gene: 11. The CDR3 covers 15 residues. CDR1 and CDR2 (germline): KGHSH, LQKENI. The CDR3 is CASSPHAGVRVEQFF. The DNA for the CDR3 is TGTGCCAGCTCACCCCACGCGGGAGTGCGTGTTGAGCAGTTCTTC.